The sequence of this T cell receptor (beta chain) was determined in a study of blood T cell repertoires in COVID-19. Looking at the study overall: Sites in the United States, Italy and Spain provided acute and convalescent COVID-19 samples. T cells, B-cell-depleted T cells, or PBMCs supplied cDNA or gDNA.

Authors' data handling: Amplified reference gene primers provided the basis for estimating nucleated cell counts. TCRdb's table, derived via immunoSEQ multiplex PCR, lists solely in-frame clones and lacks some. Clone size and V and J calls were adopted from that table, with D and trimming inferred from the DNA. The data hold approximately 190,000 clones, with approximately 91% observed a single time. Unmatched junction bases numbered 5, after V lost 6 bases and J lost 7 bases. Germline CDR1 MNHEY, CDR2 SVGEGT. This CDR3 spans 13 amino acids. Material for sequencing was peripheral blood. The chain couples TRBV6-2 or TRBV6-3 to TRBJ1-5; 8 bases map to TRBD1. The receptor was derived from a woman between 40 and 55 years old who had recovered from COVID-19. The CDR3 nucleotides are TGTGCCAGCAGCGAACAGGGGGGCCAGCCCCAGCATTTT. This codes for CASSEQGGQPQHF.